Below, 7 T cell receptor beta chains from the same sample are listed, as sequenced in a study of blood T cell repertoires in COVID-19. Generated by immunoSEQ multiplex PCR, the TCRdb table keeps only in-frame clones and is missing some. The table shows roughly 180,000 clones, with roughly 80% occurring only once. The sequenced sample was PBMCs or T cells enriched from blood (not recorded which). These receptor sequences come from a woman in her 50s who had recovered from COVID-19.

This clone appeared a single time. The chain combines TRBV11-2 with TRBJ1-2; the match to TRBD1 covers 9 bases. V lost 5 bases, J lost 5 bases, and 6 bases stayed unmatched. Per germline, CDR1 SGHAT and CDR2 FQNNGV. The CDR3 runs to 14 residues. The CDR3 reads CASSERDRVYGYTF. The CDR3 nucleotides read TGTGCCAGCAGCGAGCGGGACAGGGTGTATGGCTACACCTTC.

This chain joins TRBV4-3 and TRBJ2-3; D call uncertain. Germline loops: CDR1 LGHNA, CDR2 YSLEER. V was shortened by 0 bases and J by 2 bases, with 12 bases between the two germline ends. The CDR3 loop spans 16 amino acids. CDR3 DNA: TGCGCCAGCAGCCAAGATATGGGCTATTACACAGATACGCAGTATTTT. Amino acids: CASSQDMGYYTDTQYF.

The chain is built from TRBV19 and TRBJ2-2, with TRBD1 matching 9 bases. V lost 3 bases, J lost 3 bases, and 5 bases stayed unmatched. CDR1 is LNHDA and CDR2 is SQIVND in the germline V gene (reference sequence). This CDR3 is built from 16 residues. This chain's CDR3 is CASSIRWTGDTGELFF. In DNA form, the CDR3 reads TGTGCCAGTAGTATTCGGTGGACAGGGGACACCGGGGAGCTGTTTTTT.

The rearrangement joins TRBV6-5 to TRBJ1-6; D gene unclear. V dropped 8 bases and J dropped 11 bases, with 7 bases sitting between them. The CDR3 covers 10 residues. Germline V CDR1 and CDR2: MNHEY, SVGAGI. CDR3 bases: TGTGCCAGCGGCCCCCCACCCCTCCACTTT. It is translated as CASGPPPLHF.

This clone was seen more than once but under ten times. The chain has TRBV20-1 and TRBJ1-4, with TRBD1 as a possible D gene (5 bases). This CDR3 region has 14 residues. CDR1 and CDR2 from the germline V gene are DFQATT and SNEGSKA (reference sequence). Trimming shortened V by 3 bases and J by 6 bases, and 14 bases separated the two germline ends. The DNA of the CDR3 is TGCAGTGCTAGTTTCCCAGGAGGGGATGAAAAACTGTTTTTT. This sequence encodes CSASFPGGDEKLFF.

The chain recombines TRBV29-1 with TRBJ2-2, with 7 bases fitting TRBD1. V was pared by 5 bases and J by 3 bases, with 6 bases of the junction left unmatched. Germline loops: CDR1 SQVTM, CDR2 ANQGSEA. The CDR3 runs 14 residues. The CDR3 DNA is TGCAGCGTTCGAGGGGACAGCCACACCGGGGAGCTGTTTTTT. Encoded protein: CSVRGDSHTGELFF.

This clone has only a few counts. V is TRBV18 and J is TRBJ2-5; D may be TRBD2 (5 bases). The CDR3 runs 12 residues. Trimming left V 0 bases short and J 7 bases short, with 6 bases between. Per germline, CDR1 KGHSH and CDR2 LQKENI. The CDR3 region is CASSPPEGTQYF. The CDR3 DNA reads as TGTGCCAGCTCACCACCTGAGGGGACCCAGTACTTC.